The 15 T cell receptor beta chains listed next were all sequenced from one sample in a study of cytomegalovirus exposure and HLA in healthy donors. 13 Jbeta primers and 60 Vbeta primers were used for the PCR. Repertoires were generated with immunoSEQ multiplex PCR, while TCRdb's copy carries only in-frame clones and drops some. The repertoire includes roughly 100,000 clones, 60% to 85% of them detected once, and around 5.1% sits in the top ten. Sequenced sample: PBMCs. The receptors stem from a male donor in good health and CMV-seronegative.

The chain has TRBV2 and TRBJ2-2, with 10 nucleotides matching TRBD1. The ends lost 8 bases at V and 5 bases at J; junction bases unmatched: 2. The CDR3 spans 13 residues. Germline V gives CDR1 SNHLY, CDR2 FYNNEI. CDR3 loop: CASEGQGTGELFF. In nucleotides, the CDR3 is TGTGCCAGCGAGGGACAGGGGACCGGGGAGCTGTTTTTT.

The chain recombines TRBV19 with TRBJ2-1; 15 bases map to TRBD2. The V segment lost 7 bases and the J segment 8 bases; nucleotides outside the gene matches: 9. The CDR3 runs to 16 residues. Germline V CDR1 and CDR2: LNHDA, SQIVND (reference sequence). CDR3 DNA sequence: TGTGCCAGTAAGGGTGAAGGGACTAGCGGGAGGTATGAGCAGTTCTTC. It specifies CASKGEGTSGRYEQFF.

CDR3 sequence reads: CASSHAGLAGNEQFF. The DNA of the CDR3 is TGTGCCAGCAGCCATGCGGGACTAGCAGGCAATGAGCAGTTCTTC. V is TRBV27 and J is TRBJ2-1; 9 nucleotides agree with TRBD2. V was pared by 6 bases and J by 6 bases, with 9 bases of the junction left unmatched. Germline lookup yields CDR1 MNHEY and CDR2 SMNVEV (reference sequence). The CDR3 loop spans 15 amino acids.

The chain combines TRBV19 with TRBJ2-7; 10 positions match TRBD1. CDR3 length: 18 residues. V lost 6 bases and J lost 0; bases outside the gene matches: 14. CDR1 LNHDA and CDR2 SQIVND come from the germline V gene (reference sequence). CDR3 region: CASSQTGGRSLSSYEQYF. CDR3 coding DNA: TGTGCCAGTAGCCAGACAGGGGGCCGGTCCCTTAGCTCCTACGAGCAGTACTTC.

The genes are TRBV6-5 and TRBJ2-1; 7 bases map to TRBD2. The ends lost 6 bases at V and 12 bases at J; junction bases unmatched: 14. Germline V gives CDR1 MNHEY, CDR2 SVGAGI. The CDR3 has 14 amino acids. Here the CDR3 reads CASRLDDGGVPQFF. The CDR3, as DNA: TGTGCCAGCAGACTCGACGATGGGGGGGTCCCGCAGTTCTTC.

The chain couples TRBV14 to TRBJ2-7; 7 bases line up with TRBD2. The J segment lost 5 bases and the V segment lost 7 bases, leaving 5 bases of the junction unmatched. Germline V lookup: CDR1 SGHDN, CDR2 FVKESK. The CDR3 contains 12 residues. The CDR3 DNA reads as TGTGCCAGCATGGGGGGAGGGAACGAGCAGTACTTC. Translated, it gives CASMGGGNEQYF.

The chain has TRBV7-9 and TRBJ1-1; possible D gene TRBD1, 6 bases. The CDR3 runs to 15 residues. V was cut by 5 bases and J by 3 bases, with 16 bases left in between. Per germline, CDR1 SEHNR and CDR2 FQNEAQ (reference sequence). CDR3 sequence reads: CASSPVQGTDTEAFF. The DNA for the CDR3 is TGTGCCAGCAGCCCAGTACAGGGTACGGACACTGAAGCTTTCTTT. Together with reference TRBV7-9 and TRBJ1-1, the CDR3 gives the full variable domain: DTGVSQNPRHKITKRGQNVTFRCDPISEHNRLYWYRQTLGQGPEFLTYFQNEAQLEKSRLLSDRFSAERPKGSFSTLEIQRTEQGDSAMYLCASSPVQGTDTEAFFGQGTRLTVV.

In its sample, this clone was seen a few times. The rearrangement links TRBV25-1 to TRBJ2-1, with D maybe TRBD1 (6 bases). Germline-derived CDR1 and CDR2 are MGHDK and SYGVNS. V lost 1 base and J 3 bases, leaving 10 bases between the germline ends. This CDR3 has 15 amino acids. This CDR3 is CASSELAQGYNEQFF. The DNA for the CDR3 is TGTGCCAGCAGTGAATTGGCACAGGGCTACAATGAGCAGTTCTTC.

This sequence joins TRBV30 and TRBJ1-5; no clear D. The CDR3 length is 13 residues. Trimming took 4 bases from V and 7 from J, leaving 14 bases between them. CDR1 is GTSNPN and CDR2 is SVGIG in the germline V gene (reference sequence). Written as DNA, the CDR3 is TGTGCCTGGACCGCGGCAGGCGGGCAGCCCCAGCATTTT. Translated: CAWTAAGGQPQHF.

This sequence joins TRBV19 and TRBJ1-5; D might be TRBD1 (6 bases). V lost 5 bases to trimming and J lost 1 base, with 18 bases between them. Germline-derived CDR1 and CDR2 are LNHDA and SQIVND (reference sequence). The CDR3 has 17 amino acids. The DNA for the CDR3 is TGTGCCAGTAGTCACAGGGAGGGCTTAGAGAGCAATCAGCCCCAGCATTTT. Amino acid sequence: CASSHREGLESNQPQHF.

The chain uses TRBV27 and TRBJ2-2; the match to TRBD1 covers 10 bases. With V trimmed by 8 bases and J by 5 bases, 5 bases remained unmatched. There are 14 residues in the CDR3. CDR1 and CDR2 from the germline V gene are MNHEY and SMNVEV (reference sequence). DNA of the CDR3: TGTGCCAGCGGACAGGGGGTAGGGACCGGGGAGCTGTTTTTT. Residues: CASGQGVGTGELFF.

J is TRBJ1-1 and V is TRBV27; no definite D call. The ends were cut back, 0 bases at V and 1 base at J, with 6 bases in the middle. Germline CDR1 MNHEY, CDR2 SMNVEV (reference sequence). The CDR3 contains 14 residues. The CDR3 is CASSLSTANTEAFF. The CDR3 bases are TGTGCCAGCAGTTTATCCACAGCGAACACTGAAGCTTTCTTT.

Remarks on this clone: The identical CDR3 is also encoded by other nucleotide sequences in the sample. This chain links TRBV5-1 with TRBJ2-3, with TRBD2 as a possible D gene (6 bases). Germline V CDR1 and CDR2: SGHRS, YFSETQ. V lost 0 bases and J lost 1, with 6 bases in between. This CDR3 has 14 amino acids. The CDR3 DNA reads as TGCGCCAGCAGCTTGGCGGGGGGCACAGATACGCAGTATTTT. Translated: CASSLAGGTDTQYF.

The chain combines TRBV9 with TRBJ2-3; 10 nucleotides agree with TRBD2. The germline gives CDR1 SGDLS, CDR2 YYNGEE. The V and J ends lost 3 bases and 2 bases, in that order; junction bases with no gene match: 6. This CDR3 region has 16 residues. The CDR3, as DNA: TGTGCCAGCAGCGAGCGGACTAGCGGAAACACAGATACGCAGTATTTT. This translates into CASSERTSGNTDTQYF.

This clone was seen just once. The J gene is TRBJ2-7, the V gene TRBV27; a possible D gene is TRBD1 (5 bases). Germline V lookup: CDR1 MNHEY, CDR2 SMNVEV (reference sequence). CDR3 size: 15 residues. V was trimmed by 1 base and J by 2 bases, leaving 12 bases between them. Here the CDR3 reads CASSLYFQGPYEQYF. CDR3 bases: TGTGCCAGCAGTTTATATTTCCAGGGCCCCTACGAGCAGTACTTC.